This T cell receptor (beta chain) is drawn from a study of technical replicates of blood from a few donors. Clones were read by immunoSEQ multiplex PCR, and TCRdb kept only the in-frame ones, dropping some. In the table there are nearly 80,000 clones, 85% to 95% of which are singletons. The sample holds a few counts of this clone. The receptor was derived from a human donor in good health. The source material was T cells isolated from PBMCs.

The DNA of the CDR3 is TGCGCCAGCAGCCAAGATCTCCTCGATCTAGCGGGAGTCTACGAGCAGTACTTC. Amino acids: CASSQDLLDLAGVYEQYF. V and J are TRBV4-1 and TRBJ2-7; 10 bases are shared with TRBD2. The CDR3 loop spans 18 amino acids. V dropped 0 bases and J dropped 3; count of bases not matched to a gene: 11. Germline CDR1 MGHRA, CDR2 YSYEKL.